These T cell receptor beta chains were read from a single sample in a study of cytomegalovirus exposure and HLA in healthy donors. The method was immunoSEQ multiplex PCR; TCRdb's version includes in-frame clones alone and lacks a portion of them. The sample carries more than 200,000 clones, roughly four fifths recorded once. Sequencing was carried out using PBMCs. The receptor source for this set is a girl aged 2 to 10 in good health and CMV-seronegative. Both conserved end residues are part of each CDR3. The order of the fields is clone size, J gene, V gene, D gene, CDR3 protein, CDR3 DNA. A D gene is named only where the DNA matches it firmly. The listing skips clone size in some rows; elsewhere it reads once, few, many or a size class.

clone_size: .; j_call: TRBJ1-2; v_call: TRBV6-1; d_call: TRBD1; cdr3_aa: CAGGDRDYGYTF; cdr3_nt: TGTGCCGGAGGCGACAGGGACTATGGCTACACCTTC
clone_size: .; j_call: TRBJ2-7; v_call: TRBV9; d_call: TRBD1; cdr3_aa: CASSLLGQGLGEQYF; cdr3_nt: TGTGCCAGCAGCTTACTCGGACAGGGATTGGGGGAGCAGTACTTC
clone_size: .; j_call: TRBJ1-2; v_call: TRBV18; d_call: .; cdr3_aa: CASSAERDGYTF; cdr3_nt: TGTGCCAGCTCAGCAGAACGGGATGGCTACACCTTC
clone_size: few; j_call: TRBJ2-7; v_call: TRBV6-5; d_call: TRBD2; cdr3_aa: CASSPAVAGEHEQYF; cdr3_nt: TGTGCCAGCAGCCCCGCTGTAGCGGGAGAGCACGAGCAGTACTTC
clone_size: .; j_call: TRBJ1-1; v_call: TRBV2; d_call: .; cdr3_aa: CATGQKKGRTEAFF; cdr3_nt: TGTGCCACAGGACAGAAGAAGGGGCGTACTGAAGCTTTCTTT
clone_size: .; j_call: TRBJ1-2; v_call: TRBV5-8; d_call: .; cdr3_aa: CASSARARYYGYTF; cdr3_nt: TGTGCCAGCAGCGCCCGTGCCAGGTACTATGGCTACACCTTC
clone_size: .; j_call: TRBJ2-7; v_call: TRBV29-1; d_call: .; cdr3_aa: CSAGLANYEQYF; cdr3_nt: TGCAGCGCCGGACTGGCTAACTACGAGCAGTACTTC
clone_size: .; j_call: TRBJ1-1; v_call: TRBV20-1; d_call: .; cdr3_aa: CSARTRTEAFF; cdr3_nt: TGCAGTGCTAGAACCCGGACTGAAGCTTTCTTT
clone_size: .; j_call: TRBJ2-3; v_call: TRBV7-6; d_call: TRBD2; cdr3_aa: CASSFPRESRDTQYF; cdr3_nt: TGTGCCAGCAGCTTTCCGCGGGAGTCCAGGGATACGCAGTATTTT
clone_size: few; j_call: TRBJ2-7; v_call: TRBV5-5; d_call: .; cdr3_aa: CASSWGDRLSSYEQYF; cdr3_nt: TGTGCCAGCAGCTGGGGGGACAGACTAAGCTCCTACGAGCAGTACTTC
clone_size: .; j_call: TRBJ1-2; v_call: TRBV6-5; d_call: TRBD1; cdr3_aa: CASSHRTGAHMGYTF; cdr3_nt: TGTGCCAGCAGTCATAGGACAGGGGCCCATATGGGCTACACCTTC
clone_size: .; j_call: TRBJ2-5; v_call: TRBV7-9; d_call: .; cdr3_aa: CASSQTSSLSVETQYF; cdr3_nt: TGTGCCAGCAGCCAAACCAGCTCCCTTAGCGTAGAGACCCAGTACTTC
clone_size: .; j_call: TRBJ1-6; v_call: TRBV27; d_call: TRBD1; cdr3_aa: CASSITGTGSLAPLHF; cdr3_nt: TGTGCCAGCAGTATCACCGGGACAGGGTCACTCGCACCCCTCCACTTT
clone_size: .; j_call: TRBJ1-2; v_call: TRBV7-8; d_call: .; cdr3_aa: CASSSRWMAGRDYGYTF; cdr3_nt: TGTGCCAGCAGCTCCCGGTGGATGGCAGGGAGGGACTATGGCTACACCTTC
clone_size: .; j_call: TRBJ1-4; v_call: TRBV6-5; d_call: .; cdr3_aa: CASSRDFATNEKLFF; cdr3_nt: TGTGCCAGCAGCAGGGACTTTGCAACTAATGAAAAACTGTTTTTT
clone_size: .; j_call: TRBJ2-6; v_call: TRBV9; d_call: .; cdr3_aa: CASSVAGSGANVLTF; cdr3_nt: TGTGCCAGCAGCGTAGCCGGCTCTGGGGCCAACGTCCTGACTTTC
clone_size: .; j_call: TRBJ1-1; v_call: TRBV19; d_call: TRBD1; cdr3_aa: CASSTWDRWNTEAFF; cdr3_nt: TGTGCCAGTAGTACATGGGACAGATGGAACACTGAAGCTTTCTTT
clone_size: .; j_call: TRBJ1-1; v_call: TRBV18; d_call: .; cdr3_aa: CASSPQWGGNTEAFF; cdr3_nt: TGTGCCAGCTCACCCCAGTGGGGGGGGAACACTGAAGCTTTCTTT
clone_size: once; j_call: TRBJ1-6; v_call: TRBV5-1; d_call: .; cdr3_aa: CASSLVWQLALSPLHF; cdr3_nt: TGCGCCAGCAGCCTGGTGTGGCAGCTAGCCTTATCACCCCTCCACTTT
clone_size: .; j_call: TRBJ1-2; v_call: TRBV19; d_call: .; cdr3_aa: CASTTELTGPNGGYTF; cdr3_nt: TGTGCCAGTACCACCGAATTGACAGGCCCTAATGGTGGCTACACCTTC
clone_size: .; j_call: TRBJ2-3; v_call: TRBV7-9; d_call: .; cdr3_aa: CASSPPQGTDTQYF; cdr3_nt: TGTGCCAGCAGCCCCCCCCAGGGTACAGATACGCAGTATTTT
clone_size: .; j_call: TRBJ2-5; v_call: TRBV27; d_call: .; cdr3_aa: CASRQVPGRTQYF; cdr3_nt: TGTGCCAGTAGACAGGTGCCGGGTAGGACCCAGTACTTC
clone_size: few; j_call: TRBJ2-7; v_call: TRBV27; d_call: TRBD2; cdr3_aa: CASRTLAGSYEQYF; cdr3_nt: TGTGCCAGCAGGACACTAGCGGGGTCCTACGAGCAGTACTTC
clone_size: .; j_call: TRBJ1-2; v_call: TRBV4-1; d_call: .; cdr3_aa: CASSSRGQGSYGYTF; cdr3_nt: TGCGCCAGCAGCAGCCGTGGGCAGGGTTCCTATGGCTACACCTTC
clone_size: .; j_call: TRBJ2-6; v_call: TRBV27; d_call: .; cdr3_aa: CASSFSSLAVTSGANVLTF; cdr3_nt: TGTGCCAGCAGTTTCTCTTCACTGGCGGTCACCTCTGGGGCCAACGTCCTGACTTTC
clone_size: .; j_call: TRBJ2-7; v_call: TRBV5-1; d_call: TRBD1; cdr3_aa: CASSFDRANAYYEQYF; cdr3_nt: TGCGCCAGCAGCTTCGACAGGGCGAACGCTTACTACGAGCAGTACTTC
clone_size: .; j_call: TRBJ2-5; v_call: TRBV4-1; d_call: TRBD1; cdr3_aa: CASSQVVRGPLKETQYF; cdr3_nt: TGCGCCAGCAGCCAAGTAGTCAGGGGGCCCTTAAAAGAGACCCAGTACTTC
clone_size: .; j_call: TRBJ2-3; v_call: TRBV27; d_call: TRBD1; cdr3_aa: CASIGIRQGASTDTQYF; cdr3_nt: TGTGCCAGCATAGGAATTCGACAGGGGGCTTCCACAGATACGCAGTATTTT
clone_size: .; j_call: TRBJ1-1; v_call: TRBV6-5; d_call: .; cdr3_aa: CAVARDTMNTEAFF; cdr3_nt: TGTGCCGTCGCTAGGGACACTATGAACACTGAAGCTTTCTTT
clone_size: .; j_call: TRBJ2-3; v_call: TRBV9; d_call: .; cdr3_aa: CASSQRRLGLADTQYF; cdr3_nt: TGTGCCAGCAGCCAACGGCGACTAGGATTGGCAGATACGCAGTATTTT
clone_size: .; j_call: TRBJ2-3; v_call: TRBV9; d_call: TRBD2; cdr3_aa: CATGKGLAGDTQYF; cdr3_nt: TGTGCCACCGGCAAGGGACTAGCGGGAGATACGCAGTATTTT
clone_size: .; j_call: TRBJ1-1; v_call: TRBV7-9; d_call: TRBD1; cdr3_aa: CASSDRPQLSRGRDTEAFF; cdr3_nt: TGTGCCAGCAGCGATCGACCACAACTCTCCAGGGGGCGGGACACTGAAGCTTTCTTT
clone_size: .; j_call: TRBJ2-1; v_call: TRBV5-1; d_call: TRBD2; cdr3_aa: CASSSKRGQYNEQFF; cdr3_nt: TGCGCCAGCAGCTCAAAGCGGGGGCAATACAATGAGCAGTTCTTC
clone_size: .; j_call: TRBJ1-2; v_call: TRBV29-1; d_call: .; cdr3_aa: CSVGRAFGYTF; cdr3_nt: TGCAGCGTTGGGCGGGCCTTCGGCTACACCTTC
clone_size: .; j_call: TRBJ1-1; v_call: TRBV6-6; d_call: .; cdr3_aa: CASTQGTTTEAFF; cdr3_nt: TGTGCCAGCACTCAGGGGACGACGACTGAAGCTTTCTTT
clone_size: .; j_call: TRBJ1-2; v_call: TRBV6-5; d_call: .; cdr3_aa: CASSYRAFGGYGYTF; cdr3_nt: TGTGCCAGCAGTTACAGAGCCTTCGGGGGTTATGGCTACACCTTC
clone_size: .; j_call: TRBJ2-4; v_call: TRBV6-6; d_call: .; cdr3_aa: CASSYETTLAKNIQYF; cdr3_nt: TGTGCCAGCAGTTACGAGACTACCTTAGCCAAAAACATTCAGTACTTC
clone_size: few; j_call: TRBJ1-1; v_call: TRBV2; d_call: .; cdr3_aa: CASSGLALPGDTEAFF; cdr3_nt: TGTGCCAGCAGTGGGTTGGCTCTTCCAGGGGACACTGAAGCTTTCTTT
clone_size: few; j_call: TRBJ2-4; v_call: TRBV19; d_call: TRBD2; cdr3_aa: CAGGSSGSRRAKNIQYF; cdr3_nt: TGTGCCGGAGGGTCTAGCGGGAGTAGGCGGGCCAAAAACATTCAGTACTTC
clone_size: few; j_call: TRBJ1-1; v_call: TRBV2; d_call: .; cdr3_aa: CASRPQVVNTEAFF; cdr3_nt: TGTGCCAGCAGGCCACAGGTTGTGAACACTGAAGCTTTCTTT
clone_size: .; j_call: TRBJ2-7; v_call: TRBV2; d_call: .; cdr3_aa: CASSAGVLSYEQYF; cdr3_nt: TGTGCCAGCAGTGCGGGGGTCTTATCCTACGAGCAGTACTTC
clone_size: .; j_call: TRBJ1-5; v_call: TRBV21-1; d_call: .; cdr3_aa: CASSTRQGTNQPQHF; cdr3_nt: TGTGCCAGCAGCACAAGACAGGGGACCAATCAGCCCCAGCATTTT
clone_size: .; j_call: TRBJ1-4; v_call: TRBV5-1; d_call: .; cdr3_aa: CASSDAGDEKLFF; cdr3_nt: TGCGCCAGCAGCGACGCCGGGGATGAAAAACTGTTTTTT
clone_size: .; j_call: TRBJ2-1; v_call: TRBV5-1; d_call: TRBD2; cdr3_aa: CASSAGLAGLSSDEQFF; cdr3_nt: TGCGCCAGCAGCGCAGGACTAGCGGGATTATCCAGCGATGAGCAGTTCTTC
clone_size: few; j_call: TRBJ2-1; v_call: TRBV9; d_call: TRBD2; cdr3_aa: CASSFGGLVRANEQFF; cdr3_nt: TGTGCCAGCAGCTTTGGGGGACTAGTAAGAGCCAATGAGCAGTTCTTC
clone_size: .; j_call: TRBJ2-7; v_call: TRBV27; d_call: TRBD1; cdr3_aa: CASSFQGVGDEQYF; cdr3_nt: TGTGCCAGCAGTTTTCAGGGGGTAGGCGACGAGCAGTACTTC
clone_size: .; j_call: TRBJ2-7; v_call: TRBV2; d_call: .; cdr3_aa: CASSDRVEQYF; cdr3_nt: TGTGCCAGCAGTGACAGGGTCGAGCAGTACTTC
clone_size: few; j_call: TRBJ2-5; v_call: TRBV6-1; d_call: TRBD2; cdr3_aa: CASSGSGLAVGETQYF; cdr3_nt: TGTGCCAGCAGTGGTTCGGGACTAGCGGTTGGAGAGACCCAGTACTTC
clone_size: .; j_call: TRBJ2-7; v_call: TRBV11-2; d_call: .; cdr3_aa: CASSQGAPSSYEQYF; cdr3_nt: TGTGCCAGCAGCCAAGGGGCCCCGAGCTCCTACGAGCAGTACTTC
clone_size: .; j_call: TRBJ2-1; v_call: TRBV4-1; d_call: .; cdr3_aa: CASSQELFFEQFF; cdr3_nt: TGCGCCAGCAGCCAAGAACTATTCTTTGAGCAGTTCTTC